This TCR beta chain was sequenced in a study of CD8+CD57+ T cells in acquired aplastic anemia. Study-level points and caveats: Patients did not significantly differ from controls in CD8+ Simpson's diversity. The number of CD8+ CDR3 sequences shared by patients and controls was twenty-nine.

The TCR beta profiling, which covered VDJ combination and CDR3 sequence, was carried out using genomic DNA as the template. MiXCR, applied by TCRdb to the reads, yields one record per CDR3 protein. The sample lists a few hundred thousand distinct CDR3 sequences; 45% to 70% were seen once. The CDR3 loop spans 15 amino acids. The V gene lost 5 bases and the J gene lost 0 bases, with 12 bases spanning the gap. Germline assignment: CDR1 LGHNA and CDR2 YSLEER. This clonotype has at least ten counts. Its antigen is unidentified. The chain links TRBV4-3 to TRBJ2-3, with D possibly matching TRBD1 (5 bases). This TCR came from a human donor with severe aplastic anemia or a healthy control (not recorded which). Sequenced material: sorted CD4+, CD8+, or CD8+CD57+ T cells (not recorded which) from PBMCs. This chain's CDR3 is CASSSRVLSTDTQYF. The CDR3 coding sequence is TGCGCCAGCAGCTCCAGGGTCCTTAGCACAGATACGCAGTATTTT.